Listed below are T cell receptor beta chains from one sample, sequenced in a study of lymphopenia after photon versus proton radiotherapy. TCRdb's table, derived via immunoSEQ multiplex PCR, lists solely in-frame clones and lacks some. In the table there are 25,000 to 35,000 clones, around 90% of which are singletons. Sequencing used peripheral blood, obtained from a patient treated with photon-based radiotherapy. These receptors were taken from a woman in her 50s with pancreatic cancer. CDR3s include the opening cysteine and the closing phenylalanine or tryptophan. The D gene is left open where the match is weak. Where a row states a size, it is once, few, many or the class of an expanded clone; other rows omit it.

clone size	V gene	CDR3 length	J gene	D gene	CDR3 DNA	CDR3 protein
-	TRBV5-1	12	TRBJ2-1	-	TGCGCCAGCAGCCTTACAGGGAATGAGCAGTTCTTC	CASSLTGNEQFF
-	TRBV14	21	TRBJ2-3	TRBD1	TGTGCCAGCAGCCAAGATTTGCCCGGGACAGACTATCCCTCTAGCACAGATACGCAGTATTTT	CASSQDLPGTDYPSSTDTQYF
-	TRBV7-3	14	TRBJ2-2	-	TGTGCCAGCAGCACTCGAGGATACACCGGGGAGCTGTTTTTT	CASSTRGYTGELFF
-	TRBV12-5	16	TRBJ1-3	TRBD1	TGTGCTAGTGGTTTGCCCGGGACAGGGAGGGGAAACACCATATATTTT	CASGLPGTGRGNTIYF
-	TRBV11-2	15	TRBJ2-7	TRBD1	TGTGCCAGCAGCCTTCGGCCCGACAGGGACTACGAGCAGTACTTC	CASSLRPDRDYEQYF
-	TRBV27	15	TRBJ2-7	TRBD2	TGTGCCAGCAGTTTAGCGGGCGGGAGGGAGTACGAGCAGTACTTC	CASSLAGGREYEQYF
-	TRBV6-5	16	TRBJ1-1	TRBD1	TGTGCCAGCAGTTCCCCCGGGACAGGTTTGAACACTGAAGCTTTCTTT	CASSSPGTGLNTEAFF
-	TRBV5-1	14	TRBJ2-3	-	TGCGCCAGCAGCTTGGGAGCAGCTCCAGATACGCAGTATTTT	CASSLGAAPDTQYF
-	TRBV6-6	13	TRBJ2-7	-	TGTGCCAGCAGTTACCAGGGCCCTTACGAGCAGTACTTC	CASSYQGPYEQYF
-	TRBV5-4	15	TRBJ1-4	TRBD1	TGTGCCAGCAGCTATCAACAGGGGGTGAATGAAAAACTGTTTTTT	CASSYQQGVNEKLFF
-	TRBV4-1	16	TRBJ2-7	TRBD2	TGCGCCAGCAGCCAAGCGCCGGGACTAGAGACCTACGAGCAGTACTTC	CASSQAPGLETYEQYF
-	TRBV27	15	TRBJ1-2	-	TGTGCCAGCAGTTCACGTCCGGGACGGTACTATGGCTACACCTTC	CASSSRPGRYYGYTF
once	TRBV5-6	17	TRBJ2-5	-	TGTGCCAGCAGCTTGTGGGTCATGGAGGGCGACCAAGAGACCCAGTACTTC	CASSLWVMEGDQETQYF
-	TRBV11-2	15	TRBJ2-1	-	TGTGCCAGCAGCTTACTCAGGGGTAGTCACAATGAGCAGTTCTTC	CASSLLRGSHNEQFF
-	TRBV2	15	TRBJ2-3	-	TGTGCCAGCAGTGGCAGGGGACCGAGCACAGATACGCAGTATTTT	CASSGRGPSTDTQYF
-	TRBV4-2	15	TRBJ1-1	-	TGTGCCAGCAGCCCCTGGGGGGGGAAGGGCACTGAAGCTTTCTTT	CASSPWGGKGTEAFF
-	TRBV27	13	TRBJ2-5	-	TGTGCCAGCAGTAGACAGGATGAAGAGACCCAGTACTTC	CASSRQDEETQYF
-	TRBV19	15	TRBJ2-3	-	TGTGCCAGTAGTATAAGTTTGGGGGCTGCAGATACGCAGTATTTT	CASSISLGAADTQYF
-	TRBV5-6	15	TRBJ1-5	-	TGTGCCAGCAGCTTGGGTGGGACCGGCAATCAGCCCCAGCATTTT	CASSLGGTGNQPQHF
-	TRBV6-1	13	TRBJ2-1	-	TGTGCCAGCGACCAGAGCTCCTACAATGAGCAGTTCTTC	CASDQSSYNEQFF
once	TRBV19	14	TRBJ1-2	-	TGTGCCAGTAGTGAAACGAGGGACAACTATGGCTACACCTTC	CASSETRDNYGYTF
-	TRBV27	14	TRBJ1-2	-	TGTGCCAGCAGTTCACCAGGGTTGGCCTTTGGCTACACCTTC	CASSSPGLAFGYTF
-	TRBV9	14	TRBJ2-1	-	TGTGCCAGCAGCGTAGATGGGGCAAGGGATGAGCAGTTCTTC	CASSVDGARDEQFF
-	TRBV29-1	12	TRBJ1-2	TRBD1	TGCAGCGGGGACAGGCTTAACTATGGCTACACCTTC	CSGDRLNYGYTF
-	TRBV28	12	TRBJ2-3	TRBD1	TGTGCCAGCAAGGGGGCCCTGGATACGCAGTATTTT	CASKGALDTQYF
-	TRBV7-9	16	TRBJ2-7	TRBD2	TGTGCCAGCAGCCCCCGGACTAGCGGGCGTACCTACGAGCAGTACTTC	CASSPRTSGRTYEQYF
-	TRBV9	14	TRBJ2-1	TRBD2	TGTGCCAGCAGCGTACGGACTAGAGACGATGAGCAGTTCTTC	CASSVRTRDDEQFF
-	TRBV21-1	17	TRBJ2-7	-	TGTGCCAGCAGCGAATTTACGGGGCGCGGTTCCACCTACGAGCAGTACTTC	CASSEFTGRGSTYEQYF
-	TRBV7-3	18	TRBJ2-3	TRBD2	TGTGCCAGCAGCTCGACTAGCGGGAGGGGAGCATCTACAGATACGCAGTATTTT	CASSSTSGRGASTDTQYF
-	TRBV11-2	12	TRBJ2-7	-	TGTGCCAGCAGCTTCACTCCCTACGAGCAGTACTTC	CASSFTPYEQYF
-	TRBV27	16	TRBJ1-1	-	TGTGCCAGCAGGGGGTTAGGGGCAGGGATGAACACTGAAGCTTTCTTT	CASRGLGAGMNTEAFF
once	TRBV27	11	TRBJ2-2	-	TGTGCCAGCGGGTTCACCGGGGAGCTGTTTTTT	CASGFTGELFF
-	TRBV12-5	11	TRBJ1-1	-	TGTGCTAGTGGTTTGGGGAGGGAAGCTTTCTTT	CASGLGREAFF
-	TRBV28	16	TRBJ2-7	TRBD1	TGTGCCAGCAGTTTGGGGACAGGGACGATCGCCTACGAGCAGTACTTC	CASSLGTGTIAYEQYF
-	TRBV28	18	TRBJ2-7	TRBD2	TGTGCCAGCAGTTACCCGGCCCCTAGCGGGAGTGGCCCCTACGAGCAGTACTTC	CASSYPAPSGSGPYEQYF
-	TRBV6-5	13	TRBJ1-2	-	TGTGCCAGCAGCCCCGACAACCGCCTAGGCTACACCTTC	CASSPDNRLGYTF
-	TRBV30	18	TRBJ2-1	TRBD2	TGTGCCTGGAGCCATGGGGCAATTAGCGGGATAGTGTACGATGAGCAGTTCTTC	CAWSHGAISGIVYDEQFF
-	TRBV28	14	TRBJ2-7	TRBD1	TGTGCCAGCAGTTTCGGGACAGGGGCCTACGAGCAGTACTTC	CASSFGTGAYEQYF
-	TRBV13	14	TRBJ2-6	-	TGTGCCAGCAGCTTAAAGGCTGGGGCCAACGTCCTGACTTTC	CASSLKAGANVLTF
-	TRBV9	16	TRBJ2-1	TRBD2	TGTGCCAGCAGCGTAGTAGGCGGGAGCTCCTACAATGAGCAGTTCTTC	CASSVVGGSSYNEQFF